These 15 T cell receptor beta chains share one sample of origin, sequenced in a study of blood T cell repertoires in COVID-19. Libraries were prepared by immunoSEQ multiplex PCR; TCRdb keeps only in-frame clonotypes and omits some of them. Of more than 9,500 clones listed, over 60% are singletons. The sequencing input was peripheral blood. These receptors came from a man between 60 and 75 years old with COVID-19, enrolled during active disease.

This chain joins TRBV4-1 and TRBJ2-5; D not resolved. Germline V lookup: CDR1 MGHRA, CDR2 YSYEKL. The CDR3 length is 15 residues. The V end was cut by 0 bases, the J end by 1 base, with 9 bases between. The CDR3 region is CASSQDRLTQETQYF. CDR3 sequence (DNA): TGCGCCAGCAGCCAAGACAGGCTGACCCAAGAGACCCAGTACTTC.

The V call is TRBV24-1, the J call TRBJ2-7; 9 positions match TRBD1. The CDR3 contains 14 residues. CDR1 KGHDR and CDR2 SFDVKD come from the germline V gene. Trimming removed 4 bases from V and 5 bases from J; junction bases left unmatched: 5. The DNA of the CDR3 is TGTGCCACCAGTGAGGGACAGGGCGTCCACGAGCAGTACTTC. It specifies CATSEGQGVHEQYF.

J is TRBJ1-6 and V is TRBV18; D unresolved. This CDR3 contains 15 residues. V lost 2 bases to trimming and J lost 4 bases, with 9 bases between them. CDR1 is KGHSH and CDR2 is LQKENI in the germline V gene. CDR3 sequence reads: CASSPSGVYNSPLHF. The CDR3 coding sequence is TGTGCCAGCTCACCATCCGGAGTGTATAATTCACCCCTCCACTTT.

This clone was counted between two and nine times. V is TRBV6-5 and J is TRBJ1-5; D is unclear. The length of the CDR3 is 13 residues. V was trimmed by 5 bases and J by 2 bases, leaving 7 bases between them. In germline, CDR1 is MNHEY, CDR2 SVGAGI. Here the CDR3 reads CASSPRGNQPQHF. In nucleotides, the CDR3 is TGTGCCAGCAGTCCCCGGGGCAATCAGCCCCAGCATTTT.

The chain carries TRBV12-3 or TRBV12-4 and TRBJ2-3, with a weak D call TRBD1 (5 bases). Deletions cut 6 bases from V and 4 bases from J, with 11 bases between. The CDR3 contains 13 residues. The CDR3 is CASRTESPDTQYF. The CDR3 DNA reads as TGTGCCAGCAGGACAGAATCCCCAGATACGCAGTATTTT.

Sample share makes this clone large. CDR3 DNA sequence: TGTGCCAGCAGCTTAGAACAGGCCTTCCTCTACGAGCAGTACTTC. This codes for CASSLEQAFLYEQYF. The V gene is TRBV7-9, the J gene TRBJ2-7; the D gene is possibly TRBD1 (5 bases). Germline V gene lookup returns CDR1 SEHNR and CDR2 FQNEAQ (reference sequence). This CDR3 region has 15 residues. With 1 base removed from V and 3 bases from J, the gap between germline ends came to 13 bases.

The gene calls are TRBV2 and TRBJ1-5; 7 nucleotides align to TRBD1. Unmatched junction bases numbered 4, after V lost 6 bases and J lost 2 bases. Germline V gene data show CDR1 as SNHLY and CDR2 as FYNNEI. The CDR3 contains 14 residues. The CDR3 reads CASSGQAGNQPQHF. For the CDR3, the DNA is TGTGCCAGCAGCGGACAGGCAGGCAATCAGCCCCAGCATTTT.

The chain couples TRBV7-7 to TRBJ2-1; 9 bases align to TRBD1. Trimming removed 5 bases from V and 0 bases from J; junction bases left unmatched: 8. Germline V gene sequence: CDR1 SSHAT, CDR2 FNYEAQ (reference sequence). The CDR3 spans 17 residues. As DNA, the CDR3 is TGTGCCAGCAGCCCAGGGGGGGGACAGGGCTCCTACAATGAGCAGTTCTTC. This codes for CASSPGGGQGSYNEQFF. The full variable domain, with the rest looked up from reference TRBV7-7 and TRBJ2-1, is GAGVSQSPRYKVTKRGQDVTLRCDPISSHATLYWYQQALGQGPEFLTYFNYEAQPDKSGLPSDRFSAERPEGSISTLTIQRTEQRDSAMYRCASSPGGGQGSYNEQFFGPGTRLTVL.

A remark on this clone: One junction end does not reproduce the germline sequence, and a read error may be involved. The V call is TRBV7-2, the J call TRBJ2-2, with TRBD2 identical over 10 bases. The CDR3 is made up of 15 amino acids. CDR1 is SGHTA, CDR2 FQGNSA, per germline. Here the CDR3 DNA reads TGTGCCAGCAGCTTGGGACTAGCGAAAACCGGGGAGCTGTTTTTT. Amino acids: CASSLGLAKTGELFF.

V usage is TRBV24-1 and J usage is TRBJ2-2; 9 nucleotides agree with TRBD2. V lost 9 bases to trimming and J lost 2 bases; unmatched junction nucleotides: 6. Germline CDR1 and CDR2: KGHDR and SFDVKD. The CDR3 contains 15 residues. The CDR3 region has the DNA TGTGCCACCTCTCGACTAGCGGCTAACACCGGGGAGCTGTTTTTT. This gives the protein CATSRLAANTGELFF.

In its sample, this clone ranks as medium-sized (0.01 to 0.1%). This chain connects TRBV7-9 to TRBJ1-2; a possible D gene is TRBD1 (5 bases). The CDR3 is 12 amino acids. Germline CDR1 is SEHNR and CDR2 is FQNEAQ (reference sequence). V was clipped by 8 bases and J by 3 bases, with 10 bases between them. CDR3 DNA sequence: TGTGCCAGCGAGACAGAGGACTATGGCTACACCTTC. As protein: CASETEDYGYTF.

The chain carries TRBV28 and TRBJ2-1, with 8 nucleotides matching TRBD1. The ends lost 4 bases at V and 5 bases at J; junction bases unmatched: 7. The CDR3 runs 15 residues. Germline CDR1 MDHEN, CDR2 SYDVKM. The CDR3 reads CASSYRDRWDNEQFF. CDR3 coding DNA: TGTGCCAGCAGTTATAGGGACAGGTGGGACAATGAGCAGTTCTTC.

J is TRBJ2-5 and V is TRBV12-3 or TRBV12-4; D is perhaps TRBD2 (6 bases). With 2 bases removed from V and 5 bases from J, the gap between germline ends came to 9 bases. CDR3 size: 13 residues. DNA for the CDR3: TGTGCCAGCAGTTTAACTAGCTTGGAGACCCAGTACTTC. It encodes CASSLTSLETQYF.

This clone appeared a few times. The chain recombines TRBV5-5 with TRBJ2-3; maybe TRBD1 (5 bases). V lost 4 bases, J lost 0 bases, and 15 bases lay in between. CDR3 size: 16 residues. Germline assignment: CDR1 SGHKS and CDR2 YYEKEE (reference sequence). The CDR3 region has the DNA TGTGCCAGCAGCCTTACCAGGGTTTCTAGCACAGATACGCAGTATTTT. Protein sequence: CASSLTRVSSTDTQYF.

This chain joins TRBV9 and TRBJ2-1, with TRBD2 identical over 7 bases. CDR3 length equals 16 residues. V was pared by 0 bases and J by 8 bases, with 11 bases of the junction left unmatched. CDR1 is SGDLS and CDR2 is YYNGEE in the germline V gene. The CDR3 coding sequence is TGTGCCAGCAGCGTAGTTCCGGGGGGAGGGCTGGATGAGCAGTTCTTC. Translated, it gives CASSVVPGGGLDEQFF.